A selection of T cell receptor beta chains follows, all from one sample in a study of cytomegalovirus exposure and HLA in healthy donors. The method was immunoSEQ multiplex PCR; TCRdb's version includes in-frame clones alone and lacks a portion of them. The sample comprises 150,000 to 200,000 clones, just over 75% of which are singletons, and roughly 1.5% rests with the top ten. Sequenced: PBMCs. Receptors originate from a man aged 18 to 30 in good health and CMV-seronegative. CDR3s include the opening cysteine and the closing phenylalanine or tryptophan. D genes are given only for firm matches. Only part of the rows carry a size: once, few, many, or a class if the clone is expanded.

d_gene,abundance,v_gene,j_gene,CDR3nt,CDR3aa
TRBD2,NA,TRBV5-1,TRBJ2-3,TGCGCCAGCAGTTTGGGCCAGGCGGGAGCATGGGATACGCAGTATTTT,CASSLGQAGAWDTQYF
NA,NA,TRBV6-5,TRBJ1-5,TGTGCCAGCCAAACAGGGATGGGGCAGCCCCAGCATTTT,CASQTGMGQPQHF
NA,NA,TRBV6-1,TRBJ1-4,TGTGCCAGCAGCGCAGACAGGATTCAAGAAAAACTGTTTTTT,CASSADRIQEKLFF
TRBD1,NA,TRBV15,TRBJ2-7,TGTGCCACCAGCAGGCAGGGACAGGGGGCGAGCGAGCAGTACTTC,CATSRQGQGASEQYF
NA,NA,TRBV27,TRBJ2-7,TGTGCCAGCAGCCAAGGGGGAGGGCCTTACGAGCAGTACTTC,CASSQGGGPYEQYF
TRBD2,NA,TRBV9,TRBJ2-7,TGTGCCAGCAGCGTACTAGCGGGGGGCTACGAGCAGTACTTC,CASSVLAGGYEQYF
NA,NA,TRBV30,TRBJ2-7,TGTGCCTGGAGTAAAGGGGGGGCGGCTTACGAGCAGTACTTC,CAWSKGGAAYEQYF
TRBD1,once,TRBV5-4,TRBJ1-2,TGTGCCAGCAGCTTGACAGGGGGTGGCGGCTACACCTTC,CASSLTGGGGYTF
NA,NA,TRBV12-5,TRBJ2-2,TGTGCTAGTGGTTTGGGACAGCCGGGCACCGGGGAGCTGTTTTTT,CASGLGQPGTGELFF
TRBD2,NA,TRBV19,TRBJ2-7,TGTGCCAGTAGTATTAGCGGGAGGCAGTACGAGCAGTACTTC,CASSISGRQYEQYF
NA,NA,TRBV14,TRBJ2-4,TGTGCCAGCAGCCAAAGAAGGAGGGTAGCCAAAAACATTCAGTACTTC,CASSQRRRVAKNIQYF
TRBD1,once,TRBV30,TRBJ2-7,TGTGCCTGGGGGACAGGCCTTACCTACGAGCAGTACTTC,CAWGTGLTYEQYF
NA,NA,TRBV9,TRBJ1-3,TGTGCCAGCAGCGTAATCGGGGGGGGATCTGGAAACACCATATATTTT,CASSVIGGGSGNTIYF
NA,NA,TRBV5-1,TRBJ2-3,TGCGCCAGCAGCTTGAGTGCCCAGGCAGCCCAGTATTTT,CASSLSAQAAQYF
NA,few,TRBV2,TRBJ1-6,TGTGCCAGCAGTGTCGACAGCGCCTATAATTCACCCCTCCACTTT,CASSVDSAYNSPLHF
TRBD1,NA,TRBV15,TRBJ1-5,TGTGCCACCAGCACCCCGGGACAGGGGGCTAATAGCAATCAGCCCCAGCATTTT,CATSTPGQGANSNQPQHF
NA,NA,TRBV2,TRBJ2-2,TGTGCCAGCAGTCCTCAGGGGAACACCGGGGAGCTGTTTTTT,CASSPQGNTGELFF
TRBD2,NA,TRBV11-3,TRBJ2-7,TGTGCCAGCGAGGGGCGGGAGGGCTTCTACGAGCAGTACTTC,CASEGREGFYEQYF
NA,NA,TRBV27,TRBJ2-1,TGTGCCAGCAGCCGGGGGACCAGCTCCTACAATGAGCAGTTCTTC,CASSRGTSSYNEQFF
NA,NA,TRBV19,TRBJ2-3,TGTGCCAGTAGCCCCAGGGTTACCACAGATACGCAGTATTTT,CASSPRVTTDTQYF
TRBD1,NA,TRBV29-1,TRBJ2-3,TGCAGCGTAGCCCCGGGACAGGTTGGTACGCAGTATTTT,CSVAPGQVGTQYF
NA,few,TRBV6-1,TRBJ2-1,TGTGCCAGCAGTGAAATCCCTCCCTCTCCCCGCTCCTACAATGAGCAGTTCTTC,CASSEIPPSPRSYNEQFF
TRBD2,NA,TRBV5-8,TRBJ2-5,TGTGCCAGCAGCTGGGGACTAGGTTCAGAGACCCAGTACTTC,CASSWGLGSETQYF
NA,NA,TRBV19,TRBJ1-1,TGTGCCAGTAGTATAGGGTTCGAGGCAGGGGATTCTGAAGCTTTCTTT,CASSIGFEAGDSEAFF
NA,NA,TRBV5-4,TRBJ2-5,TGTGCCAGCAGCTTCGGCGGAGTAGAGACCCAGTACTTC,CASSFGGVETQYF
NA,once,TRBV5-8,TRBJ2-2,TGTGCCAGCAGCTCAGGGTACACCGGGGAGCTGTTTTTT,CASSSGYTGELFF
NA,NA,TRBV9,TRBJ2-7,TGTGCCAGCAGCGTCGACAGTTCCTACGAGCAGTACTTC,CASSVDSSYEQYF
NA,NA,TRBV11-2,TRBJ2-5,TGTGCCAGCAGTCAGTCAGAGACCCAGTACTTC,CASSQSETQYF
NA,NA,TRBV7-3,TRBJ1-1,TGTGCCAGCAGCCGACAGGCCTCGGGCCGAGCTTTCTTT,CASSRQASGRAFF
NA,NA,TRBV18,TRBJ1-3,TGTGCCAGCTCACCGCGTAATATTCAGGGGCTATATGGAAACACCATATATTTT,CASSPRNIQGLYGNTIYF
TRBD2,NA,TRBV7-2,TRBJ2-3,TGTGCCAGCAGCCTAAAAGCGGGAGGAACAGATACGCAGTATTTT,CASSLKAGGTDTQYF
TRBD2,once,TRBV6-5,TRBJ2-3,TGTGCCAGCAGTTACGGCTCGCGGGGGGCTGATACGCAGTATTTT,CASSYGSRGADTQYF
TRBD2,NA,TRBV5-4,TRBJ2-1,TGTGCCAGCAGCCTACCGGGACTAGGTTTCAACGAGCAGTTCTTC,CASSLPGLGFNEQFF
TRBD2,NA,TRBV9,TRBJ2-1,TGTGCCAGCAGCGCCTCGAGCGGGAGGGCTAGCAATGAGCAGTTCTTC,CASSASSGRASNEQFF
TRBD1,NA,TRBV30,TRBJ1-2,TGTGCCTGGACCATGACAGGGGGCAGGGTTGGCTACACCTTC,CAWTMTGGRVGYTF
NA,NA,TRBV5-1,TRBJ2-1,TGCGCCAGCAGCTTGGCCGTGATGGGCCATGAGCAGTTCTTC,CASSLAVMGHEQFF
NA,NA,TRBV5-6,TRBJ2-1,TGTGCCAGCAGCTTGGACTTGAGCTCCTACAATGAGCAGTTCTTC,CASSLDLSSYNEQFF
NA,NA,TRBV6-5,TRBJ1-5,TGTGCCAGCAGTTACTCACGGTTTCAGCCCCAGCATTTT,CASSYSRFQPQHF
NA,NA,TRBV7-2,TRBJ2-7,TGTGCCAGCAGCTTCCAAAGGGGTACCTACGAGCAGTACTTC,CASSFQRGTYEQYF
NA,NA,TRBV7-2,TRBJ2-2,TGTGCCAGTAAAACGTCGGGGGGCTACACCGGGGAGCTGTTTTTT,CASKTSGGYTGELFF
TRBD1,NA,TRBV18,TRBJ1-6,TGTGCCAGCTCGCGGGACAGGGATTTTGGTTCACCCCTCCACTTT,CASSRDRDFGSPLHF
NA,NA,TRBV5-1,TRBJ2-2,TGCGCCAGCAGCTTGGTACTAGGCCCGATCACCGGGGAGCTGTTTTTT,CASSLVLGPITGELFF
TRBD1,NA,TRBV5-1,TRBJ1-5,TGCGCCAGCAGCCCGGGGACAGGGGGAGGTAATCAGCCCCAGCATTTT,CASSPGTGGGNQPQHF
TRBD1,NA,TRBV7-9,TRBJ2-3,TGTGCCAGCAGCTTCACCGGGACAGGGGTGCAGGGTACGCAGTATTTT,CASSFTGTGVQGTQYF
NA,NA,TRBV15,TRBJ2-7,TGTGCCACCAGCGTCCCCAGTAGGGGGTACGAGCAGTACTTC,CATSVPSRGYEQYF
TRBD2,NA,TRBV5-4,TRBJ2-1,TGTGCCAGCAAGAGCGGGGGGTCGCACAATGAGCAGTTCTTC,CASKSGGSHNEQFF
TRBD2,NA,TRBV7-8,TRBJ2-3,TGTGCCAGCAGCTTTTATGGGACTAGCGGGGGCGCAGATACGCAGTATTTT,CASSFYGTSGGADTQYF
NA,NA,TRBV30,TRBJ2-3,TGTGCCTGGAGACGCCAGGGGCAGGGGTACAATACGCAGTATTTT,CAWRRQGQGYNTQYF
TRBD2,NA,TRBV6-6,TRBJ2-3,TGTGCCAGCAGGGGTCGACTAGCGGGAGAGTGGTATACGCAGTATTTT,CASRGRLAGEWYTQYF
NA,NA,TRBV4-1,TRBJ1-1,TGCGCCAGCAGCCAGAGACAGTGGGGCACTGAAGCTTTCTTT,CASSQRQWGTEAFF
NA,NA,TRBV6-6,TRBJ2-1,TGTGCCAGCCGGGAGCAGGGGGTCGTCCCCTACAATGAGCAGTTCTTC,CASREQGVVPYNEQFF
TRBD2,NA,TRBV10-3,TRBJ2-1,TGTGCCATCAGTGATAGTATGGCTAGCGGGGACAACAATGAGCAGTTCTTC,CAISDSMASGDNNEQFF
TRBD1,NA,TRBV27,TRBJ2-7,TGTGCCAGCAGTTTGAGAGGGACAGCAGTCTACGAGCAGTACTTC,CASSLRGTAVYEQYF